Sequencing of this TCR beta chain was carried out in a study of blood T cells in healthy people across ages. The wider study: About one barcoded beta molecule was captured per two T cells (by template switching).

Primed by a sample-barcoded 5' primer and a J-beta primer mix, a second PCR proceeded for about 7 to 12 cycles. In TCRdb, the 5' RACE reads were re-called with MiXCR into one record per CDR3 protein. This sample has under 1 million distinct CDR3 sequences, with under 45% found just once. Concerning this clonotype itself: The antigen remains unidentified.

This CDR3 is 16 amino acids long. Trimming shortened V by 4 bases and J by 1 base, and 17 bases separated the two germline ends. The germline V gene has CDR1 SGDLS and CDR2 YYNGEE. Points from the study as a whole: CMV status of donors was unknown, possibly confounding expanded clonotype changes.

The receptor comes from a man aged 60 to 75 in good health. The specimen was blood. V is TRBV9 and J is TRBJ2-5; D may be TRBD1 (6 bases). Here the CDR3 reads CASSPGAGVPQETQYF. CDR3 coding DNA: TGTGCCAGCAGCCCCGGGGCAGGGGTTCCCCAAGAGACCCAGTACTTC.